One sample yielded the 13 T cell receptor beta chains listed below, sequenced in a study of T cells after yellow fever vaccination. MiXCR was run by TCRdb on the 5' RACE reads, yielding one entry per CDR3 protein. The sample carries 230,000 or so distinct CDR3 sequences, more than 3.5% recorded once. The material sequenced was PBMCs, taken 15 days after the yellow fever booster vaccination. The origin of the receptors is a man younger than 30 who received the YFV17D yellow fever vaccine.

The sample holds many counts of this clonotype. This chain uses TRBV7-3 with TRBJ2-3, with D perhaps assigned TRBD1 or TRBD2 (5 bases each). From germline, CDR1 is SGHTA and CDR2 FQGTGA. V lost 2 bases and J lost 2, with 11 bases in between. This CDR3 contains 15 residues. The CDR3 loop reads CASSLSGTYTDTQYF. In DNA, the CDR3 is TGTGCCAGCAGCTTATCAGGGACCTACACAGATACGCAGTATTTT.

Many counts were recorded for this clonotype. This CDR3 reads CASSLGLAGSSTDTQYF. The CDR3 bases are TGCGCCAGCAGCCTAGGACTAGCGGGGAGCAGCACAGATACGCAGTATTTT. The chain couples TRBV5-1 to TRBJ2-3; 12 bases fit TRBD2. The germline gives CDR1 SGHRS, CDR2 YFSETQ. The CDR3 covers 17 residues. Trimming at V came to 4 bases and at J to 0 bases, leaving 6 bases not matched to a gene.

This clonotype was picked up many times. The rearrangement uses TRBV6-2 or TRBV6-3 and TRBJ2-1; D is perhaps TRBD1 or TRBD2 (5 bases each). CDR3 size: 15 residues. From germline, CDR1 is MNHEY and CDR2 SVGEGT. The V gene lost 2 bases and the J gene lost 0 bases, with 8 bases spanning the gap. CDR3 residues: CASSYRGPSYNEQFF. The CDR3 DNA reads as TGTGCCAGCAGTTACAGGGGACCCTCCTACAATGAGCAGTTCTTC.

This clonotype was recorded many times. V usage is TRBV5-1 and J usage is TRBJ2-5, with 15 bases identical to TRBD2. V was pared by 3 bases and J by 5 bases, with 2 bases of the junction left unmatched. The CDR3 has 15 amino acids. Germline lookup yields CDR1 SGHRS and CDR2 YFSETQ. The CDR3 loop is CASSYGLAGGETQYF. The CDR3 region has the DNA TGCGCCAGCAGCTACGGACTAGCGGGAGGGGAGACCCAGTACTTC.

In its sample, this clonotype was seen many times. The V gene is TRBV6-1, the J gene TRBJ1-4, with TRBD1 identical over 7 bases. Germline lookup yields CDR1 MNHNS and CDR2 SASEGT. The CDR3 length is 16 residues. J gave up 5 bases and V 7 bases, and 13 bases lay outside the gene matches. CDR3 region: CASKNRGVFGNEKLFF. The CDR3 DNA is TGTGCCAGCAAAAACAGGGGAGTTTTCGGAAATGAAAAACTGTTTTTT.

This clonotype was recorded at least ten times. The chain joins TRBV7-2 to TRBJ1-1; D is ambiguous. With 2 bases removed from V and 1 base from J, the gap between germline ends came to 5 bases. The CDR3 length is 13 residues. CDR1 and CDR2 from the germline V gene are SGHTA and FQGNSA. The CDR3 loop is CASSLYRNTEAFF. The CDR3 region has the DNA TGTGCCAGCAGCTTATACCGGAACACTGAAGCTTTCTTT.

This clonotype was seen many times. The gene calls are TRBV12-3 or TRBV12-4 and TRBJ2-2, with D perhaps being TRBD1 or TRBD2 (5 bases each). V was shortened by 4 bases and J by 4 bases, with 10 bases between the two germline ends. This CDR3 region has 14 residues. The CDR3 protein is CASSSGTGTGELFF. CDR3 bases: TGTGCCAGCAGTTCCGGGACGGGCACCGGGGAGCTGTTTTTT.

This clonotype was observed at least ten times. The chain employs TRBV12-3 or TRBV12-4 and TRBJ1-5; D gene ambiguous. Trimming removed 2 bases at V and 7 bases at J, with 12 bases between. The CDR3 is made up of 14 amino acids. DNA of the CDR3: TGTGCCAGCAGTTTATTAGGCGGTTTACAGCCCCAGCATTTT. This encodes CASSLLGGLQPQHF.

This clonotype was picked up many times. The chain joins TRBV20-1 to TRBJ2-1; 8 bases are a match to TRBD2. Germline assignment: CDR1 DFQATT and CDR2 SNEGSKA (reference sequence). The CDR3 contains 18 residues. V was clipped by 2 bases and J by 1 base; unmatched bases: 13. The CDR3: CSARTTGTRFGSYNEQFF. CDR3 coding DNA: TGCAGTGCTAGAACAACCGGGACTAGGTTTGGGTCCTACAATGAGCAGTTCTTC.

This clonotype was found many times. V is TRBV5-1 and J is TRBJ2-5, with 7 bases matching TRBD2. The CDR3 extends over 15 amino acids. With 4 bases clipped from V and 5 bases from J, the junction kept 11 bases outside the gene matches. CDR1 SGHRS and CDR2 YFSETQ come from the germline V gene. CDR3 loop: CASSRSGAPGETQYF. The DNA for the CDR3 is TGCGCCAGCAGCAGGAGCGGGGCCCCCGGGGAGACCCAGTACTTC.

A few counts support this clonotype. The V gene is TRBV27, the J gene TRBJ2-1, with D perhaps TRBD1 (6 bases). The V end lost 1 base, the J end lost 0 bases, and 10 bases lay between the germline ends. The CDR3 has 16 amino acids. Per the germline V gene, CDR1 is MNHEY and CDR2 is SMNVEV (reference sequence). In nucleotides, the CDR3 is TGTGCCAGCAGTTTATACAGGGCCGGCTCCTACAATGAGCAGTTCTTC. Its protein product is CASSLYRAGSYNEQFF.

This clonotype was observed many times. This chain uses TRBV10-3 with TRBJ2-1, with 8 bases fitting TRBD2. V lost 5 bases, J lost 5 bases, and 8 bases stayed unmatched. CDR3 size: 15 residues. In germline, CDR1 is ENHRY, CDR2 SYGVKD. This CDR3 reads CAISRSGGINNEQFF. Written as DNA, the CDR3 is TGTGCCATCAGTCGATCGGGGGGGATTAACAATGAGCAGTTCTTC.

This clonotype was observed at least ten times. The J gene is TRBJ1-1, the V gene TRBV5-1, with D unclear. The V end lost 3 bases, the J end lost 7 bases, and 13 bases lay between the germline ends. The CDR3 contains 13 residues. Germline CDR1 is SGHRS and CDR2 is YFSETQ. CDR3 nucleotides: TGCGCCAGCAGCTCCTTCGGTAGTAGTGAAGCTTTCTTT. Its protein product is CASSSFGSSEAFF.